The 9 T cell receptor beta chains reported below all come from one sample, sequenced in a study of cytomegalovirus exposure and HLA in healthy donors. Assay used: immunoSEQ multiplex PCR; TCRdb lists only in-frame clones, some missing. The sample carries some 40,000 clones, 90% to 95% recorded once. Material for sequencing was PBMCs. Source of these receptors: a man between 18 and 35 years old in good health and CMV-seronegative.

The chain employs TRBV5-1 and TRBJ2-1, with 9 positions matching TRBD2. The CDR3 contains 15 residues. CDR1 SGHRS and CDR2 YFSETQ come from the germline V gene. The J segment lost 4 bases and the V segment lost 0 bases, leaving 2 bases of the junction unmatched. The CDR3 DNA reads as TGCGCCAGCAGCTTGGTGCGGGGGGGTTACAATGAGCAGTTCTTC. Translation: CASSLVRGGYNEQFF.

The V and J genes are TRBV29-1 and TRBJ2-7; D is perhaps TRBD2 (6 bases). V was pared by 5 bases and J by 4 bases, with 9 bases between. Germline CDR1 reads SQVTM; CDR2 reads ANQGSEA. The CDR3 consists of 11 residues. Written as DNA, the CDR3 is TGCAGCGTTAGTAGCGGTTACGAGCAGTACTTC. The encoded protein is CSVSSGYEQYF.

The gene calls are TRBV30 and TRBJ2-6; perhaps TRBD1 as D (5 bases). The CDR3 spans 14 residues. The V and J ends lost 3 bases and 4 bases respectively, with 10 bases between them. Germline V gene sequence: CDR1 GTSNPN, CDR2 SVGIG (reference sequence). As DNA, the CDR3 is TGTGCCTGGAGCAAGGGGTCCGGGGCCAACGTCCTGACTTTC. Encoded protein: CAWSKGSGANVLTF.

In this sample, this clone turned up once. The J gene is TRBJ2-7, the V gene TRBV7-9, with 14 bases that match TRBD2. J gave up 8 bases and V 5 bases, and 5 bases lay outside the gene matches. The CDR3 sequence is 14 residues long. Germline V gene data show CDR1 as SEHNR and CDR2 as FQNEAQ (reference sequence). This chain's CDR3 is CASSLGTSGGQQYF. CDR3 nucleotides: TGTGCCAGCAGCCTCGGGACTAGCGGGGGACAGCAGTACTTC.

The chain joins TRBV6-1 to TRBJ2-7; D might be TRBD1 (7 bases). V gave up 1 base and J gave up 2 bases, with 12 bases separating them. CDR1 is MNHNS, CDR2 SASEGT, per germline. The CDR3 is made up of 15 amino acids. The CDR3 coding sequence is TGTGCCAGCAGTGAAGAGACAGGGAGGCCCTACGAGCAGTACTTC. This gives the protein CASSEETGRPYEQYF.

V usage is TRBV7-2 and J usage is TRBJ2-1; the match to TRBD2 covers 7 bases. CDR3 length equals 13 residues. Trimming cost V 5 bases and J 14 bases; bases outside gene matches: 12. CDR1 is SGHTA and CDR2 is FQGNSA in the germline V gene. CDR3 coding DNA: TGTGCCAGCAGCCCGGAGGGCGGGCGGGAGAAGTTCTTC. Protein product: CASSPEGGREKFF.

The rearrangement joins TRBV5-1 to TRBJ1-6; D ambiguous. The CDR3 contains 16 residues. V gave up 4 bases and J gave up 7 bases, with 18 bases separating them. Per germline, CDR1 SGHRS and CDR2 YFSETQ. CDR3 bases: TGCGCCAGCAGCCTGGAAGAGTCGCGCCCCAATTCACCCCTCCACTTT. As protein: CASSLEESRPNSPLHF. Variable domain in full (rest from reference TRBV5-1 and TRBJ1-6): KAGVTQTPRYLIKTRGQQVTLSCSPISGHRSVSWYQQTPGQGLQFLFEYFSETQRNKGNFPGRFSGRQFSNSRSEMNVSTLELGDSALYLCASSLEESRPNSPLHFGNGTRLTVT.

V usage is TRBV9 and J usage is TRBJ1-4; D is unclear. V shed 0 bases and J shed 0 bases, with 6 bases lying between them. This CDR3 spans 15 amino acids. Germline lookup yields CDR1 SGDLS and CDR2 YYNGEE. In DNA form, the CDR3 reads TGTGCCAGCAGCGTAGACAGTACAACTAATGAAAAACTGTTTTTT. Translation: CASSVDSTTNEKLFF. Supplemented by reference TRBV9 and TRBJ1-4, the full variable domain reads DSGVTQTPKHLITATGQRVTLRCSPRSGDLSVYWYQQSLDQGLQFLIQYYNGEERAKGNILERFSAQQFPDLHSELNLSSLELGDSALYFCASSVDSTTNEKLFFGSGTQLSVL.

The chain recombines TRBV19 with TRBJ2-3; perhaps TRBD2 as D (6 bases). The CDR3 contains 13 residues. Trimming shortened V by 1 base and J by 4 bases, and 6 bases separated the two germline ends. Looked up from germline, CDR1 is LNHDA and CDR2 is SQIVND (reference sequence). The CDR3 DNA is TGTGCCAGTAGTATAGGACTAGCAGATACGCAGTATTTT. This codes for CASSIGLADTQYF.